Below are 30 T cell receptor beta chains sequenced from a single sample in a study of blood T cell repertoires in COVID-19. The repertoire was sequenced with immunoSEQ multiplex PCR; TCRdb's copy has only in-frame clones and lacks some. The sample carries 350,000 to 400,000 clones, about 90% recorded once. The specimen sequenced was PBMCs or T cells enriched from blood (not recorded which). These TCRs come from a woman aged 25 to 39 who had recovered from COVID-19.

This clone was observed once. Other DNA sequences in this sample translate to the same CDR3. The chain joins TRBV5-1 to TRBJ1-1; D is possibly TRBD1 (5 bases). Trimming took 4 bases from V and 1 from J, leaving 8 bases between them. This CDR3 has 13 amino acids. CDR1 and CDR2 from the germline V gene are SGHRS and YFSETQ. CDR3 nucleotides: TGCGCCAGCAGCGACCAGGGGAACACTGAAGCTTTCTTT. Protein product: CASSDQGNTEAFF.

This sequence joins TRBV11-2 and TRBJ2-5; 10 nucleotides match TRBD2. V was pared by 2 bases and J by 5 bases, with 11 bases of the junction left unmatched. The CDR3 length is 17 residues. Per the germline V gene, CDR1 is SGHAT and CDR2 is FQNNGV. The CDR3 bases are TGTGCCAGCAGCTTACAAGTTCCAGCGGGAGGGGTGGAGACCCAGTACTTC. It codes for CASSLQVPAGGVETQYF. Filled out from reference TRBV11-2 and TRBJ2-5, the complete variable domain reads EAGVAQSPRYKIIEKRQSVAFWCNPISGHATLYWYQQILGQGPKLLIQFQNNGVVDDSQLPKDRFSAERLKGVDSTLKIQPAKLEDSAVYLCASSLQVPAGGVETQYFGPGTRLLVL.

V and J are TRBV13 and TRBJ1-6; TRBD1 agrees at 8 bases. J gave up 2 bases and V 3 bases, and 3 bases lay outside the gene matches. This CDR3 has 16 amino acids. Germline V gene data show CDR1 as PRHDT and CDR2 as FYEKMQ (reference sequence). CDR3 loop: CASSFRGQAYNSPLHF. In DNA form, the CDR3 reads TGTGCCAGCAGCTTCAGGGGGCAGGCCTATAATTCACCCCTCCACTTT.

This clone has more than one count but fewer than ten. V usage is TRBV6-5 and J usage is TRBJ2-3, with TRBD2 matching 11 bases. Germline CDR1 reads MNHEY; CDR2 reads SVGAGI. The CDR3 sequence is 16 residues long. J was trimmed by 4 bases and V by 2 bases; bases with no gene match: 5. CDR3 DNA: TGTGCCAGCAGTTACACTAGCGGGAGTACCCCAGATACGCAGTATTTT. Its translation is CASSYTSGSTPDTQYF.

The chain joins TRBV20-1 to TRBJ2-5; tentative D call: TRBD1 (5 bases). CDR3 length equals 11 residues. The V and J ends lost 4 bases and 2 bases respectively, with 5 bases between them. Germline values: CDR1 DFQATT, CDR2 SNEGSKA (reference sequence). The CDR3: CSATGQETQYF. The CDR3 DNA sequence: TGCAGTGCTACAGGGCAAGAGACCCAGTACTTC.

The gene calls are TRBV6-5 and TRBJ1-1; the match to TRBD1 covers 7 bases. J was trimmed by 8 bases and V by 5 bases; bases with no gene match: 11. The germline V gene has CDR1 MNHEY and CDR2 SVGAGI. This CDR3 spans 14 amino acids. CDR3 in amino acids: CASSTLPGTAEAFF. The CDR3 nucleotides are TGTGCCAGCAGTACGCTACCCGGGACAGCAGAAGCTTTCTTT.

The chain links TRBV5-4 to TRBJ2-5; TRBD2 is a possible D gene (6 bases). Trimming cost V 2 bases and J 3 bases, with 11 bases left between them. Germline lookup yields CDR1 SGHNT and CDR2 YYREEE (reference sequence). CDR3 length: 14 amino acids. The CDR3 is CASSLSGGKETQYF. The CDR3 coding sequence is TGTGCCAGCAGCTTAAGTGGAGGGAAAGAGACCCAGTACTTC. Together with reference TRBV5-4 and TRBJ2-5, the CDR3 gives the full variable domain: ETGVTQSPTHLIKTRGQQVTLRCSSQSGHNTVSWYQQALGQGPQFIFQYYREEENGRGNFPPRFSGLQFPNYSSELNVNALELDDSALYLCASSLSGGKETQYFGPGTRLLVL.

The chain joins TRBV6-5 to TRBJ1-1; D remains unclear. V lost 0 bases and J 4 bases, leaving 15 bases between the germline ends. The CDR3 has 16 residues. Germline V gene sequence: CDR1 MNHEY, CDR2 SVGAGI. The CDR3 spells CASSYSRGPPSTEAFF. The DNA for the CDR3 is TGTGCCAGCAGTTACTCCCGTGGGCCCCCGAGCACTGAAGCTTTCTTT.

The chain joins TRBV29-1 to TRBJ1-1; D is perhaps TRBD1 (6 bases). Trimming removed 3 bases at V and 8 bases at J, with 10 bases between. Germline V CDR1 and CDR2: SQVTM, ANQGSEA. The CDR3 spans 11 residues. CDR3 nucleotides: TGCAGCGTTGAGACAGGTCTAGAAGCTTTCTTT. Translation gives CSVETGLEAFF.

This sequence joins TRBV5-1 and TRBJ2-5; TRBD1 matches 12 bases. The CDR3 totals 15 residues. The germline V gene encodes CDR1 SGHRS and CDR2 YFSETQ. The junction had 3 bases not matched to a gene; V was cut back by 1 base and J by 5 bases. This chain's CDR3 is CASSLRDRGRETQYF. The CDR3 DNA reads as TGCGCCAGCAGCTTGAGGGACAGGGGGCGGGAGACCCAGTACTTC. The entire variable domain, with the rest obtained from reference TRBV5-1 and TRBJ2-5, is as follows: KAGVTQTPRYLIKTRGQQVTLSCSPISGHRSVSWYQQTPGQGLQFLFEYFSETQRNKGNFPGRFSGRQFSNSRSEMNVSTLELGDSALYLCASSLRDRGRETQYFGPGTRLLVL.

The rearrangement uses TRBV5-4 and TRBJ2-7; 11 bases map to TRBD2. The trim removed 6 bases at V and 2 bases at J, leaving 4 bases unmatched. The CDR3 has 14 amino acids. The V gene's germline CDR1 is SGHNT and CDR2 YYREEE (reference sequence). The CDR3 region is CASTPGLAAYEQYF. CDR3 coding DNA: TGTGCCAGCACCCCGGGACTAGCGGCCTACGAGCAGTACTTC.

The chain couples TRBV5-1 to TRBJ1-4, with a possible D match to TRBD1 (6 bases). Between the trimmed V and J ends, which lost 0 bases and 5 bases, there was a span of 11 bases. The CDR3 contains 15 residues. CDR1 is SGHRS and CDR2 is YFSETQ in the germline V gene. The CDR3 coding sequence is TGCGCCAGCAGCTTGGTAGGGACACAAAATGAAAAACTGTTTTTT. This encodes CASSLVGTQNEKLFF.

A remark on this clone: This could be a read error, since a much larger clone is one nucleotide away. This chain connects TRBV6-5 to TRBJ2-7; 7 bases align to TRBD2. CDR3 size: 15 residues. Germline values: CDR1 MNHEY, CDR2 SVGAGI. Trimming removed 8 bases from V and 0 bases from J; junction bases left unmatched: 10. CDR3 protein: CASDPTERGSYEQYF. CDR3 DNA: TGTGCCAGCGACCCCACGGAGCGGGGCTCCTACGAGCAGTACTTC.

This clone was detected once. The V gene is TRBV5-5, the J gene TRBJ1-3; D call uncertain. With 1 base removed from V and 0 bases from J, the gap between germline ends came to 8 bases. There are 15 residues in the CDR3. The germline V gene has CDR1 SGHKS and CDR2 YYEKEE (reference sequence). The DNA of the CDR3 is TGTGCCAGCAGCTTGAACAACTACTCTGGAAACACCATATATTTT. Encoded protein: CASSLNNYSGNTIYF.

This clone occurred once. The chain has TRBV4-2 and TRBJ1-4; TRBD1 matches 9 bases. Germline V gene lookup returns CDR1 LGHNA and CDR2 YNFKEQ. V shed 0 bases, J shed 4 bases, and the junction held 3 bases outside the gene matches. This CDR3 has 16 residues. The CDR3: CASSQEEGQGNEKLFF. CDR3 bases: TGTGCCAGCAGCCAAGAGGAGGGACAGGGTAATGAAAAACTGTTTTTT.

On this clone: Other DNA sequences of this sample code for an identical CDR3. The V call is TRBV4-1, the J call TRBJ1-5; D gene unclear. Trimming removed 0 bases from V and 7 bases from J, with 10 bases in between. Per germline, CDR1 MGHRA and CDR2 YSYEKL. CDR3 length: 14 residues. CDR3 sequence reads: CASSQEEGYQPQHF. CDR3 DNA: TGCGCCAGCAGCCAAGAGGAGGGTTACCAGCCCCAGCATTTT.

This clone was counted between two and nine times. CDR3 DNA: TGTGCCAGCAGTTCTCGTCAGGGATTCCACGAGCAGTACTTC. This translates into CASSSRQGFHEQYF. The chain carries TRBV27 and TRBJ2-7; tentatively, D is TRBD1 (5 bases). The CDR3 spans 14 residues. CDR1 is MNHEY, CDR2 SMNVEV, per germline (reference sequence). Deletions cut 4 bases from V and 5 bases from J, with 15 bases between.

J is TRBJ2-5 and V is TRBV3-1 (or the pseudogene TRBV3-2), with 9 bases fitting TRBD2. Germline V gives CDR1 LGHDT, CDR2 YNNKEL (reference sequence). CDR3 length: 17 amino acids. Trimming removed 4 bases from V and 5 bases from J; junction bases left unmatched: 14. The CDR3 DNA follows: TGTGCCAGCAGCCGGATAAGCCTAGCGGGAAGTTCGGAGACCCAGTACTTC. Translating gives CASSRISLAGSSETQYF.

This clone appeared a single time. V and J are TRBV7-9 and TRBJ2-7, with 8 bases lining up with TRBD2. The J segment lost 5 bases and the V segment lost 4 bases, leaving 7 bases of the junction unmatched. The CDR3 runs 14 residues. Germline lookup yields CDR1 SEHNR and CDR2 FQNEAQ (reference sequence). CDR3 sequence: CASSYPSGRNEQYF. The CDR3 nucleotides read TGTGCCAGCAGCTACCCCAGCGGGAGAAACGAGCAGTACTTC.

The chain uses TRBV3-1 (or the pseudogene TRBV3-2) and TRBJ2-6; D is ambiguous. Trimming left V 4 bases short and J 0 bases short, with 7 bases between. Germline V gene lookup returns CDR1 LGHDT and CDR2 YNNKEL (reference sequence). The CDR3 length is 15 residues. Here the CDR3 DNA reads TGTGCCAGCAGCCCCGACTTCTCTGGGGCCAACGTCCTGACTTTC. This sequence encodes CASSPDFSGANVLTF.

The count of this clone is one. The chain employs TRBV15 and TRBJ1-1; no firm D call. With 0 bases removed from V and 8 bases from J, the gap between germline ends came to 10 bases. CDR1 and CDR2 (germline): LNHNV, YYDKDF (reference sequence). CDR3 length: 13 residues. CDR3 sequence reads: CATSRELSSEAFF. CDR3 DNA: TGTGCCACCAGCAGAGAACTTTCATCGGAAGCTTTCTTT.

This CDR3 reads CASSLAGTGPDTQYF. CDR3 nucleotides: TGTGCCAGCTCACTAGCCGGGACAGGGCCAGATACGCAGTATTTT. The V call is TRBV18, the J call TRBJ2-3; 9 bases are shared with TRBD1. Unmatched junction bases numbered 6, after V lost 4 bases and J lost 4 bases. Germline V gene data show CDR1 as KGHSH and CDR2 as LQKENI. This CDR3 has 15 amino acids.

The chain employs TRBV5-4 and TRBJ1-4, with TRBD1 matching over 10 bases. CDR3 length equals 18 residues. V lost 1 base to trimming and J lost 3 bases; unmatched junction nucleotides: 9. In germline, CDR1 is SGHNT, CDR2 YYREEE (reference sequence). In nucleotides, the CDR3 is TGTGCCAGCAGCTTGTTTAGGGGACAGGGGAAGGCTAATGAAAAACTGTTTTTT. Translated: CASSLFRGQGKANEKLFF. The entire variable domain, with the rest obtained from reference TRBV5-4 and TRBJ1-4, is as follows: ETGVTQSPTHLIKTRGQQVTLRCSSQSGHNTVSWYQQALGQGPQFIFQYYREEENGRGNFPPRFSGLQFPNYSSELNVNALELDDSALYLCASSLFRGQGKANEKLFFGSGTQLSVL.

This rearrangement joins TRBV2 to TRBJ2-3; D remains unclear. This CDR3 is built from 14 residues. Looked up from germline, CDR1 is SNHLY and CDR2 is FYNNEI. Trimming shortened V by 10 bases and J by 5 bases, and 19 bases separated the two germline ends. The CDR3 is CAIPLNTRQDTQYF. The DNA for the CDR3 is TGTGCCATACCCCTTAACACCCGTCAAGATACGCAGTATTTT.

The chain employs TRBV7-9 and TRBJ2-1, with 9 bases aligning to TRBD1. J lost 16 bases, V lost 5 bases, and 15 bases had no gene match. From germline, CDR1 is SEHNR and CDR2 FQNEAQ (reference sequence). The CDR3 sequence is 14 residues long. CDR3 bases: TGTGCCAGCAGCCCATATCGGGACCCGGGACAGGGCTTCTTC. It translates to CASSPYRDPGQGFF.

The chain combines TRBV28 with TRBJ2-3, with 7 bases aligning to TRBD2. The germline CDR1 and CDR2 sequences are MDHEN and SYDVKM. Trimming at V came to 3 bases and at J to 4 bases, leaving 4 bases not matched to a gene. This CDR3 has 14 amino acids. CDR3: CASSFLAGPDTQYF. The CDR3 DNA is TGTGCCAGCAGTTTTTTAGCGGGCCCAGATACGCAGTATTTT.

The CDR3 bases are TGTGCCAGCAACGGGGTGAACACAGATACGCAGTATTTT. It specifies CASNGVNTDTQYF. The V and J genes are TRBV25-1 and TRBJ2-3; possibly TRBD2 for D (5 bases). This CDR3 is built from 13 residues. CDR1 MGHDK and CDR2 SYGVNS come from the germline V gene. V lost 7 bases and J lost 2, with 10 bases in between.

J is TRBJ2-5 and V is TRBV6-2 or TRBV6-3; D call uncertain. Germline V CDR1 and CDR2: MNHEY, SVGEGT. This CDR3 spans 12 amino acids. Trimming stripped 3 bases from V and 7 bases from J, with 9 bases between. The CDR3 region is CASSYTERTQYF. Here the CDR3 DNA reads TGTGCCAGCAGTTATACTGAGCGGACCCAGTACTTC.

A single count supports this clone. This rearrangement joins TRBV6-5 to TRBJ1-2, with D perhaps TRBD1 (6 bases). Germline CDR1 is MNHEY and CDR2 is SVGAGI. The CDR3 sequence is 14 residues long. V lost 2 bases and J 8 bases, leaving 15 bases between the germline ends. DNA for the CDR3: TGTGCCAGCAGTTACACCGACCAGGGGTTGGGCTACACCTTC. This gives the protein CASSYTDQGLGYTF.

V usage is TRBV28 and J usage is TRBJ2-7; no clear D gene. The CDR3 runs to 13 residues. From germline, CDR1 is MDHEN and CDR2 SYDVKM. V lost 1 base and J 6 bases, leaving 10 bases between the germline ends. The CDR3 reads CASSLYHRSEQYF. The CDR3 nucleotides are TGTGCCAGCAGTTTATACCATCGTAGCGAGCAGTACTTC. Filled out from reference TRBV28 and TRBJ2-7, the complete variable domain reads DVKVTQSSRYLVKRTGEKVFLECVQDMDHENMFWYRQDPGLGLRLIYFSYDVKMKEKGDIPEGYSVSREKKERFSLILESASTNQTSMYLCASSLYHRSEQYFGPGTRLTVT.